This TCR beta chain was sequenced during a study of shared clonotypes between healthy human individuals. Regarding the study as a whole: The sole specimen, blood, was sampled, and tissue repertoires likely differ. Rarefaction showed sorted-subset sequencing was incomplete despite large depth.

Study donors comprised healthy, HIV-negative adults devoid of recent acute infection or vaccination. Notes on this clone: Antigen: not known.

The CDR3 has 15 residues. Trimming left V 4 bases short and J 7 bases short, with 14 bases between. From germline, CDR1 is MDHEN and CDR2 SYDVKM. Replicate sorted-subset PCRs were loaded with around 200 ng DNA, 31,000 or so T cell genomes. TCRdb keeps only in-frame clones here, not all; method: immunoSEQ multiplex PCR. This table holds over 300,000 clones, around 90% found once. The rearrangement uses TRBV28 and TRBJ1-6; D not resolved. Sequenced material: memory CD8+ T cells sorted from blood. Subset indicated: CD45RO+ cells pooled with CCR7-negative TemRA cells. The TCR was taken from a man younger than 35 in good health. As DNA, the CDR3 is TGTGCCAGCAGTTCCCACGCTGGTGGAAATTCACCCCTCCACTTT. This translates into CASSSHAGGNSPLHF.